One T cell receptor beta chain is described in this entry. MiXCR was run by TCRdb on the 5' RACE reads, yielding one entry per CDR3 protein. The sample has around 69,000 distinct CDR3 sequences; about a tenth are singletons. The data were taken from a study of neurological immune-mediated disorders. As to time point: longitudinal time-point 1 (baseline). This CDR3 has 15 residues. Trimming cost V 6 bases and J 4 bases; bases outside gene matches: 9. Germline CDR1 SQVTM, CDR2 ANQGSEA. This TCR was recovered from a man aged 25-40 years in good health. V is TRBV29-1 and J is TRBJ2-3; 11 bases map to TRBD1. The material sequenced was PBMCs. This chain's CDR3 is CSVISGTGGADTQYF. In DNA, the CDR3 is TGCAGCGTGATCTCCGGGACAGGGGGTGCAGATACGCAGTATTTT.